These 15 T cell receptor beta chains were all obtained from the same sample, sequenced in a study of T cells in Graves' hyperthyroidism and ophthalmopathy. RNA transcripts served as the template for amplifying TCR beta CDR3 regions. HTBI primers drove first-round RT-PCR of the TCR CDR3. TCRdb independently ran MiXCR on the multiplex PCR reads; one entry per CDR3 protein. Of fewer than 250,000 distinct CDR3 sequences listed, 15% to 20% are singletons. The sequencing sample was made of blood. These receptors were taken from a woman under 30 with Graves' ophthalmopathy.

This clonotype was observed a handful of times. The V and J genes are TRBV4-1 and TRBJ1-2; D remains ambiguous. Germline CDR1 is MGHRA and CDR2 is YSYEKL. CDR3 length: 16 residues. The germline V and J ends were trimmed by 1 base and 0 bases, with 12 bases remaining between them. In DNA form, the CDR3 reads TGCGCCAGCAGCCAAGGTCGGGCCAGATCTAACTATGGCTACACCTTC. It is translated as CASSQGRARSNYGYTF.

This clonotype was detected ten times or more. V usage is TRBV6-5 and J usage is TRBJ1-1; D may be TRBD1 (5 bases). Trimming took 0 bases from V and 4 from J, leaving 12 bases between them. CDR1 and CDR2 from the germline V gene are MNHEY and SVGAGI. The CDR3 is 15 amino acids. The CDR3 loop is CASSYSWGAGTEAFF. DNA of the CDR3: TGTGCCAGCAGTTACTCTTGGGGCGCGGGCACTGAAGCTTTCTTT.

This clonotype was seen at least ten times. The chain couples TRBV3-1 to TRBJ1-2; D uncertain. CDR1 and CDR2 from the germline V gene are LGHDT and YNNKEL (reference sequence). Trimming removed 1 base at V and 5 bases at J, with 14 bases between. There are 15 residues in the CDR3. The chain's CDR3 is CASSQGTEERYGYTF. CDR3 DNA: TGTGCCAGCAGCCAAGGGACCGAGGAGAGATATGGCTACACCTTC.

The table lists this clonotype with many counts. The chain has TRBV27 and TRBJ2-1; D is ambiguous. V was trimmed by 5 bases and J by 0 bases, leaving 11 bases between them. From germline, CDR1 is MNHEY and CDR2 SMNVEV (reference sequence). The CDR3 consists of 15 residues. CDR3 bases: TGTGCCAGCAGTCCGGACGCAAGCTCCTACAATGAGCAGTTCTTC. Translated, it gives CASSPDASSYNEQFF.

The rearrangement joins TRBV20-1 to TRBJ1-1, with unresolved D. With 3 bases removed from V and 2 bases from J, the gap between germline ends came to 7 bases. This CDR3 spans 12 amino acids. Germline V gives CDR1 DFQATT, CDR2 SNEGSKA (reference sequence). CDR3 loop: CSARDHNTEAFF. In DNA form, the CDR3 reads TGCAGTGCTAGGGATCATAACACTGAAGCTTTCTTT.

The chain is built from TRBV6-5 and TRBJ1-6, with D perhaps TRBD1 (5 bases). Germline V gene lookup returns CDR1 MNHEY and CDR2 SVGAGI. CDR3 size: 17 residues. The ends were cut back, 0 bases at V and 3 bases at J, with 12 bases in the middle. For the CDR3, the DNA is TGTGCCAGCAGTTACTCGAACCCAGGGAACTATAATTCACCCCTCCACTTT. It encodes CASSYSNPGNYNSPLHF.

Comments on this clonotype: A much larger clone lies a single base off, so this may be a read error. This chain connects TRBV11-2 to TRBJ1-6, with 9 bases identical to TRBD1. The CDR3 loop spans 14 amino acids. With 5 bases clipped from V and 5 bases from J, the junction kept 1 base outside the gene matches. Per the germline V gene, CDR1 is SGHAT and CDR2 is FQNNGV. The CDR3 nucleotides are TGTGCCAGCAGCCGGGACAGGGATAATTCACCCCTCCACTTT. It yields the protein CASSRDRDNSPLHF.

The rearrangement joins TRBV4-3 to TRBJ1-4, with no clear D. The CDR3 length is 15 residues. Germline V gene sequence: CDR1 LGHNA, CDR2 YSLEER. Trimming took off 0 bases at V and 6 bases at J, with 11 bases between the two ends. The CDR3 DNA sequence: TGCGCCAGCAGCCAAGAAGGGTCCATATATGAAAAACTGTTTTTT. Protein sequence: CASSQEGSIYEKLFF.

CDR3 sequence (DNA): TGTGCCAGCTCACCCTGGTGGGTCCAGAACACCGGGGAGCTGTTTTTT. As protein: CASSPWWVQNTGELFF. The gene calls are TRBV18 and TRBJ2-2; D not certain. Germline lookup yields CDR1 KGHSH and CDR2 LQKENI. V was shortened by 3 bases and J by 1 base, with 12 bases between the two germline ends. This CDR3 comprises 16 residues.

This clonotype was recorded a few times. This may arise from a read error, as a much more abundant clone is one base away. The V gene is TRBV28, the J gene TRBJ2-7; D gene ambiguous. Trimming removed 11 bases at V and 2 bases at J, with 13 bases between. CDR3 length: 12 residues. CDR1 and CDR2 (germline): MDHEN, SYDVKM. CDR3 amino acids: CAAGRSAYEQYF. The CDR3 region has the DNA TGTGCCGCTGGACGATCGGCCTACGAGCAGTACTTC.

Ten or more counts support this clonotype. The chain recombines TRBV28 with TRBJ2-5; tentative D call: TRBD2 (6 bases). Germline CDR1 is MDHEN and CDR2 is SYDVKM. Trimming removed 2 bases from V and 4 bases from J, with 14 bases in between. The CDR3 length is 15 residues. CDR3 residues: CASSLRLLGGETQYF. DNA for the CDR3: TGTGCCAGCAGTTTACGACTTCTCGGGGGAGAGACCCAGTACTTC.

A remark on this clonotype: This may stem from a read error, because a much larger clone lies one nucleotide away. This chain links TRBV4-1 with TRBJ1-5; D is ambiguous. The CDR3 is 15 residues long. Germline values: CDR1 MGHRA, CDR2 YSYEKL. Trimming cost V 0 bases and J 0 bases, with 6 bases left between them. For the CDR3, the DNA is TGCGCCAGCAGCCAAGATAGGAGTAGCAATCAGCCCCAGCATTTT. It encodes CASSQDRSSNQPQHF.

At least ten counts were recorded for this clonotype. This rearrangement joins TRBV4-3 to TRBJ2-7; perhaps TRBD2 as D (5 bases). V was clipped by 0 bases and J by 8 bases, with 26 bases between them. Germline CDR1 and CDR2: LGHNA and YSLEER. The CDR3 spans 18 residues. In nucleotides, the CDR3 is TGCGCCAGCAGCCAAGATTTTGTGACTAACCTGCTTGGTGGGCAGCAGTACTTC. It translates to CASSQDFVTNLLGGQQYF.

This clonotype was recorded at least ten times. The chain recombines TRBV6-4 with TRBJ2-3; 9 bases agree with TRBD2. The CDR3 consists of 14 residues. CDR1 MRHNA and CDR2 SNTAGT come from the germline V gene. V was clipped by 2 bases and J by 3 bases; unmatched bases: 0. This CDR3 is CASSDTSGTDTQYF. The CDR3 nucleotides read TGTGCCAGCAGTGACACTAGCGGGACAGATACGCAGTATTTT.

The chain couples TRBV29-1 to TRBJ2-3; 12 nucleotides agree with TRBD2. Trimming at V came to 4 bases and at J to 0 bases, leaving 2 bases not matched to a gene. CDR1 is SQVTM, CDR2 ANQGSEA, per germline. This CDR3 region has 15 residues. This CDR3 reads CSVGGTSGSTDTQYF. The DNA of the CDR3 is TGCAGCGTTGGCGGGACTAGCGGGAGCACAGATACGCAGTATTTT.